This passage covers 9 T cell receptor beta chains from one sample sequenced in a study of CD8+CD57+ T cells in acquired aplastic anemia. Genomic DNA acted as the template from which TCR beta VDJ combination and CDR3 sequence profiling were carried out. MiXCR was run by TCRdb on the reads, yielding one entry per CDR3 protein. The profile shows some 190,000 distinct CDR3 sequences, 40% to 50% of them singletons. The sample was sorted CD4+, CD8+, or CD8+CD57+ T cells (not recorded which) from PBMCs. These receptors came from a human donor in good health.

On this clonotype: Being one base from a much bigger clone, this may be a read error. This chain uses TRBV4-2 with TRBJ2-1; 10 positions match TRBD2. The CDR3 extends over 16 amino acids. Germline V gene lookup returns CDR1 LGHNA and CDR2 YNFKEQ. Trimming removed 3 bases from V and 7 bases from J; junction bases left unmatched: 9. The CDR3 is CASSHLAGEGVNEQFF. CDR3 nucleotide sequence: TGTGCCAGCAGCCACCTAGCGGGAGAAGGTGTTAATGAGCAGTTCTTC.

The chain combines TRBV7-7 with TRBJ2-3; D uncertain. This CDR3 has 12 residues. Germline V CDR1 and CDR2: SSHAT, FNYEAQ (reference sequence). The V and J ends lost 5 bases and 7 bases respectively, with 10 bases between them. CDR3 sequence: CASSPEGHTQYF. CDR3 in DNA: TGTGCCAGCAGCCCCGAAGGTCATACGCAGTATTTT.

This clonotype was picked up many times. CDR3 loop: CASSGRGNQPQHF. The CDR3, as DNA: TGTGCCAGCAGTGGAAGAGGCAATCAGCCCCAGCATTTT. This chain uses TRBV7-2 with TRBJ1-5, with no clear D. The CDR3 is made up of 13 amino acids. V lost 6 bases and J 2 bases, leaving 8 bases between the germline ends. CDR1 SGHTA and CDR2 FQGNSA come from the germline V gene.

The V gene is TRBV4-1, the J gene TRBJ2-2; 9 bases map to TRBD1. The germline V gene encodes CDR1 MGHRA and CDR2 YSYEKL. With 4 bases clipped from V and 1 base from J, the junction kept 4 bases outside the gene matches. This CDR3 contains 16 residues. The CDR3 is CASSPGTGRNTGELFF. Written as DNA, the CDR3 is TGCGCCAGCAGCCCGGGGACAGGGCGGAACACCGGGGAGCTGTTTTTT.

The chain is built from TRBV4-1 and TRBJ1-2; 9 bases align to TRBD1. The J segment lost 3 bases and the V segment lost 4 bases, leaving 9 bases of the junction unmatched. CDR1 is MGHRA and CDR2 is YSYEKL in the germline V gene. The CDR3 loop spans 16 amino acids. The CDR3 DNA reads as TGCGCCAGCAGCCCGATAGCCGGGGACAGGGACTATGGCTACACCTTC. This sequence encodes CASSPIAGDRDYGYTF.

The gene calls are TRBV24-1 and TRBJ2-7; D is ambiguous. Germline CDR1 is KGHDR and CDR2 is SFDVKD. CDR3 length: 8 residues. V shed 12 bases and J shed 1 base, with 0 bases lying between them. Here the CDR3 reads CASYEQYF. CDR3 nucleotide sequence: TGTGCCTCCTACGAGCAGTACTTC.

This clonotype showed up just a few times. V is TRBV20-1 and J is TRBJ1-1; D is perhaps TRBD1 (6 bases). Germline values: CDR1 DFQATT, CDR2 SNEGSKA (reference sequence). The CDR3 has 13 residues. Trimming stripped 5 bases from V and 3 bases from J, with 13 bases between. DNA for the CDR3: TGCAGTGCTGGGCCCGGGACACACACTGAAGCTTTCTTT. This encodes CSAGPGTHTEAFF.

The rearrangement joins TRBV28 to TRBJ1-4; D gene unclear. The germline CDR1 and CDR2 sequences are MDHEN and SYDVKM. Trimming cost V 5 bases and J 6 bases, with 7 bases left between them. CDR3 length: 12 amino acids. The CDR3 bases are TGTGCCAGCAGTCCCCGACATGAAAAACTGTTTTTT. It specifies CASSPRHEKLFF.

This clonotype was counted at least ten times. The rearrangement joins TRBV5-4 to TRBJ2-5; 10 nucleotides line up with TRBD2. From germline, CDR1 is SGHNT and CDR2 YYREEE (reference sequence). The CDR3 has 15 amino acids. V was clipped by 6 bases and J by 5 bases; unmatched bases: 10. The CDR3 is CASTEAGGPLETQYF. CDR3 nucleotide sequence: TGTGCCAGCACCGAAGCGGGAGGGCCCTTGGAGACCCAGTACTTC. Based on the CDR3 plus reference TRBV5-4 and TRBJ2-5, the full variable domain is ETGVTQSPTHLIKTRGQQVTLRCSSQSGHNTVSWYQQALGQGPQFIFQYYREEENGRGNFPPRFSGLQFPNYSSELNVNALELDDSALYLCASTEAGGPLETQYFGPGTRLLVL.